The 20 T cell receptor beta chains reported below all come from one sample, sequenced in a study of control samples from healthy donors and cancer patients. Clones were read by immunoSEQ multiplex PCR, and TCRdb kept only the in-frame ones, dropping some. The table has some 190,000 clones, 91% seen once; the top ten hold 1.5% to 2%. The sequenced material came from blood. The receptor set was obtained from a young man in good health.

The gene calls are TRBV3-1 (or the pseudogene TRBV3-2) and TRBJ2-7; 7 bases are a match to TRBD1. Trimming took 0 bases from V and 0 from J; bases not matched to a gene: 2. Germline CDR1 LGHDT, CDR2 YNNKEL (reference sequence). The CDR3 is 15 amino acids. The CDR3: CASSQDRQGSYEQYF. The DNA of the CDR3 is TGTGCCAGCAGCCAAGATCGACAGGGCTCCTACGAGCAGTACTTC.

The chain carries TRBV6-6 and TRBJ2-5; 7 bases are a match to TRBD1. The CDR3 is made up of 14 amino acids. Germline assignment: CDR1 MNHNY and CDR2 SVGAGI (reference sequence). The J segment lost 1 base and the V segment lost 2 bases, leaving 1 base of the junction unmatched. The CDR3 region is CASSYRDSQETQYF. As DNA, the CDR3 is TGTGCCAGCAGTTACCGGGACAGCCAAGAGACCCAGTACTTC.

J is TRBJ1-2 and V is TRBV24-1; D is ambiguous. Germline V gene lookup returns CDR1 KGHDR and CDR2 SFDVKD. V was pared by 6 bases and J by 5 bases, with 6 bases between. This CDR3 has 11 amino acids. CDR3 nucleotides: TGTGCCACCAGTTGGAGGTATGGCTACACCTTC. This encodes CATSWRYGYTF.

The genes are TRBV7-9 and TRBJ2-7, with 7 bases identical to TRBD2. This CDR3 is built from 14 residues. V lost 5 bases to trimming and J lost 0 bases; unmatched junction nucleotides: 4. Germline V gene lookup returns CDR1 SEHNR and CDR2 FQNEAQ (reference sequence). CDR3 amino acids: CASSPWTSSYEQYF. Written as DNA, the CDR3 is TGTGCCAGCAGCCCATGGACTAGCTCCTACGAGCAGTACTTC.

This chain connects TRBV2 to TRBJ1-4; D is unclear. This CDR3 spans 15 amino acids. Trimming removed 7 bases from V and 0 bases from J, with 12 bases in between. In germline, CDR1 is SNHLY, CDR2 FYNNEI. CDR3: CASIRAATTNEKLFF. The CDR3 DNA sequence: TGTGCCAGCATTCGGGCAGCTACAACTAATGAAAAACTGTTTTTT.

The chain links TRBV5-6 to TRBJ1-3, with D tentatively TRBD1 (5 bases). Germline CDR1 reads SGHDT; CDR2 reads YYEEEE. The V and J ends lost 2 bases and 1 base respectively, with 10 bases between them. This CDR3 is 15 amino acids long. The CDR3 loop is CASSFAAGSGNTIYF. The CDR3 nucleotides read TGTGCCAGCAGCTTCGCGGCAGGGTCTGGAAACACCATATATTTT.

This chain joins TRBV3-1 (or the pseudogene TRBV3-2) and TRBJ2-5; 7 bases match TRBD2. CDR1 is LGHDT, CDR2 YNNKEL, per germline (reference sequence). This CDR3 is 18 amino acids long. The J segment lost 1 base and the V segment lost 4 bases, leaving 15 bases of the junction unmatched. The CDR3 coding sequence is TGTGCCAGCAGCCGCCCGCACCGGGGGGACCCTCCCCAAGAGACCCAGTACTTC. Its translation: CASSRPHRGDPPQETQYF.

The chain carries TRBV11-2 and TRBJ2-7; D is possibly TRBD1 (5 bases). V shed 4 bases and J shed 6 bases, with 13 bases lying between them. Germline values: CDR1 SGHAT, CDR2 FQNNGV. CDR3 length: 13 residues. Here the CDR3 reads CASSSRRVSEQYF. Here the CDR3 DNA reads TGTGCCAGCAGCTCACGCAGGGTGAGCGAGCAGTACTTC.

The chain carries TRBV7-9 and TRBJ2-2; 16 nucleotides agree with TRBD2. The CDR3 consists of 17 residues. V lost 5 bases to trimming and J lost 7 bases; unmatched junction nucleotides: 7. Germline values: CDR1 SEHNR, CDR2 FQNEAQ (reference sequence). The CDR3 here is CASSAGTSGGAGGELFF. The CDR3 region has the DNA TGTGCCAGCAGCGCCGGGACTAGCGGGGGGGCCGGCGGGGAGCTGTTTTTT.

This clone was detected once. The chain recombines TRBV9 with TRBJ2-2; 7 bases fit TRBD1. This CDR3 has 16 residues. CDR1 is SGDLS, CDR2 YYNGEE, per germline. The junction had 10 bases not matched to a gene; V was cut back by 6 bases and J by 2 bases. This CDR3 is CASNRLGTANTGELFF. The CDR3 DNA reads TGTGCCAGCAACCGACTCGGGACAGCCAACACCGGGGAGCTGTTTTTT.

The chain joins TRBV10-3 to TRBJ2-1, with 8 bases matching TRBD2. Germline-derived CDR1 and CDR2 are ENHRY and SYGVKD. Trimming took 0 bases from V and 6 from J; bases not matched to a gene: 7. CDR3 length equals 16 residues. The CDR3 protein is CAISESYPGGGNEQFF. Here the CDR3 DNA reads TGTGCCATCAGTGAGTCGTACCCCGGGGGGGGCAATGAGCAGTTCTTC.

The V gene is TRBV2, the J gene TRBJ1-5, with a possible D match to TRBD1 (5 bases). There are 14 residues in the CDR3. Germline V gene sequence: CDR1 SNHLY, CDR2 FYNNEI. Trimming stripped 5 bases from V and 1 base from J, with 9 bases between. CDR3 sequence (DNA): TGTGCCAGCAGTAAAAGGGACAGCAATCAGCCCCAGCATTTT. This encodes CASSKRDSNQPQHF.

This chain connects TRBV29-1 to TRBJ2-6; D remains unclear. The CDR3 has 14 residues. CDR1 and CDR2 (germline): SQVTM, ANQGSEA. V was clipped by 6 bases and J by 0 bases, with 9 bases between them. The CDR3 region is CSVLDSSGANVLTF. The DNA for the CDR3 is TGCAGCGTGCTTGATAGCTCTGGGGCCAACGTCCTGACTTTC.

V usage is TRBV5-1 and J usage is TRBJ1-6; D perhaps matches TRBD1 (6 bases). This CDR3 comprises 15 residues. The V end lost 0 bases, the J end lost 8 bases, and 12 bases lay between the germline ends. From germline, CDR1 is SGHRS and CDR2 YFSETQ. The CDR3 region has the DNA TGCGCCAGCAGCTTGGCCCCGGGGGCGGATTCACCCCTCCACTTT. Protein product: CASSLAPGADSPLHF.

CDR3 sequence reads: CASSERTDFLALHF. The CDR3 DNA sequence: TGTGCCAGCAGTGAACGGACGGACTTCCTAGCCCTCCACTTT. The rearrangement links TRBV6-1 to TRBJ1-6; D ambiguous. The CDR3 runs to 14 residues. Germline lookup yields CDR1 MNHNS and CDR2 SASEGT. Trimming removed 2 bases from V and 14 bases from J, with 16 bases in between.

The chain carries TRBV7-8 and TRBJ1-6; D call uncertain. V dropped 3 bases and J dropped 0 bases, with 12 bases sitting between them. The CDR3 totals 17 residues. The germline gives CDR1 SGHVS, CDR2 FQNEAQ. The CDR3 spells CASSFGVTSSYNSPLHF. The CDR3 DNA reads TGTGCCAGCAGCTTTGGAGTGACGAGCTCCTATAATTCACCCCTCCACTTT.

The rearrangement links TRBV14 to TRBJ1-4; D perhaps matches TRBD1 (5 bases). Germline CDR1 is SGHDN and CDR2 is FVKESK. The CDR3 sequence is 15 residues long. V shed 0 bases and J shed 8 bases, with 13 bases lying between them. CDR3 in DNA: TGTGCCAGCAGCCAAGAGCACAGGCAAAGGGAAAAACTGTTTTTT. It translates to CASSQEHRQREKLFF.

The rearrangement uses TRBV25-1 and TRBJ1-2; 10 bases align to TRBD1. V shed 8 bases, J shed 5 bases, and the junction held 8 bases outside the gene matches. Germline V gives CDR1 MGHDK, CDR2 SYGVNS. The CDR3 sequence is 14 residues long. As DNA, the CDR3 is TGTGCCAGCGGACGGACAGGGGGAAATTATGGCTACACCTTC. This translates into CASGRTGGNYGYTF.

The chain links TRBV13 to TRBJ2-7, with D tentatively TRBD1 (6 bases). The V end was cut by 0 bases, the J end by 4 bases, with 10 bases between. Per the germline V gene, CDR1 is PRHDT and CDR2 is FYEKMQ (reference sequence). This CDR3 is 14 amino acids long. The CDR3 spells CASSLGTGGYEQYF. DNA for the CDR3: TGTGCCAGCAGCTTAGGGACAGGTGGTTACGAGCAGTACTTC. The full variable domain, with the rest looked up from reference TRBV13 and TRBJ2-7, is AAGVIQSPRHLIKEKRETATLKCYPIPRHDTVYWYQQGPGQDPQFLISFYEKMQSDKGSIPDRFSAQQFSDYHSELNMSSLELGDSALYFCASSLGTGGYEQYFGPGTRLTVT.

The chain is built from TRBV24-1 and TRBJ2-1, with D tentatively TRBD2 (5 bases). The CDR3 length is 16 residues. Trimming removed 4 bases from V and 0 bases from J, with 12 bases in between. Germline loops: CDR1 KGHDR, CDR2 SFDVKD. Here the CDR3 reads CATSESGYDSYNEQFF. The DNA for the CDR3 is TGTGCCACCAGTGAATCGGGGTATGACTCCTACAATGAGCAGTTCTTC.